The text below deals with one TCR beta chain. Its binding antigen is unknown. Per-base qualities were not stored, and no clone one base away is much larger. Unmatched junction bases come to 9, with V trimmed by 3 bases and J by 4 bases. Measured from the cysteine to the phenylalanine, the CDR3 is 16 residues long. The kept DNA is CDR3 alone, 48 bases in frame from the first base. CDR1 and CDR2 were assigned from the germline V gene (reference sequence) as LGHDT and YNNKEL. Participants in the prospective study were aged about 18 to 95 years, lived in 24 United States geographic areas, and enrolled through a virtual design. In the prospective study, cohorts were assigned on the basis of participant-reported clinical history obtained from a screening survey and a study questionnaire. In the prospective study, mobile phlebotomists collected whole blood, serum and a nasopharyngeal or oropharyngeal swab from each participant. Additional blood draws and questionnaires over an approximately two-month period could optionally be provided by prospective study participants. Prospective study blood samples were shipped either frozen or at room temperature before DNA extraction.

This specimen belongs to a study of blood T cell repertoires in COVID-19 (TCRdb year 2020). In the study overall: Collaborator samples came from the United States, Italy and Spain and covered acute and convalescent phases of COVID-19. Nearly every sample came with metadata listing a de-identified subject ID, COVID-19 status, age in years and sex. The repertoires were made available in a free public database intended to serve as a resource for research on the immune response to SARS-CoV-2. The dataset comprised deeply sampled blood TCRbeta repertoires from subjects exposed to, actively infected with, or recovered from COVID-19. HLA class I and class II types, where available, came from metadata supplied by the sample provider rather than from assay-based typing. The samples were drawn from two sources: the first 160 participants of the ongoing ImmuneRACE study, and 950 to 1,500 subjects contributed by 6 global collaborators. The material from the prospective study consisted of cDNA or gDNA derived from T cells, B-cell-depleted T cells, or PBMCs. General conclusions and limits of the study: Clinical and demographic metadata were provided uncurated, with the amount varying by source and participant.

TCRbeta CDR3 regions were amplified from genomic DNA by means of the immunoSEQ Assay, a bias-controlled multiplex PCR. Per the original workflow: The number of nucleated cells in each sample was estimated by amplification of reference gene primers within the assay. Sequence reads were collapsed and filtered to measure the absolute abundance of every unique TCRbeta CDR3 rearrangement. Productive Simpson clonality was computed per sample as the square root of Simpson's diversity index over productive rearrangements. The table comes from immuneACCESS by way of TCRdb, which keeps in-frame sequences with V and J called. Part of the clones is missing from these tables; in studies checked, under half for an unresolved V gene and the rest for unknown reasons. Clonal size and the V and J genes are those of that table, whereas D and trimming came from the DNA. The sample table records approximately 200,000 clones; about 84% of these occur just once. 7% to 8.5% of the sample rests with the top ten.

The sequencing sample was made of PBMCs or T cells enriched from blood (not recorded which). The sequence links TRBV3-1 (or the pseudogene TRBV3-2) to TRBJ1-5; 7 nucleotides in the junction match TRBD1. This sequence was found in a woman between 35 and 50 years old with acute COVID-19. The CDR3 has the sequence CASSQGYNRGNQPQHF. The DNA sequence reads TGTGCCAGCAGCCAGGGGTATAACAGGGGAAATCAGCCCCAGCATTTT.